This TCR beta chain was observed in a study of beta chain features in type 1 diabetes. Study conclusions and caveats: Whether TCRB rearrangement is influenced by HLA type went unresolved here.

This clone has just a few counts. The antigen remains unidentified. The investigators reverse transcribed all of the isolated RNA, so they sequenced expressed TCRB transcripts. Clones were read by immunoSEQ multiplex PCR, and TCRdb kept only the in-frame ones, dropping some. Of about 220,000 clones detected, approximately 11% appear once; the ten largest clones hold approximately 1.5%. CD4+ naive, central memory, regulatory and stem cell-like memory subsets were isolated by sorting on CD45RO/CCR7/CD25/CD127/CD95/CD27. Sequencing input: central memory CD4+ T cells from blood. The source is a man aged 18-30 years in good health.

The CDR3 DNA is TGTGCCAGCAGTACGACAGGGGTCTTCAATCAGCCCCAGCATTTT. Translation gives CASSTTGVFNQPQHF. The chain employs TRBV28 and TRBJ1-5; the match to TRBD1 covers 8 bases. Germline assignment: CDR1 MDHEN and CDR2 SYDVKM. CDR3 length equals 15 residues. The V segment lost 5 bases and the J segment 3 bases; nucleotides outside the gene matches: 6.